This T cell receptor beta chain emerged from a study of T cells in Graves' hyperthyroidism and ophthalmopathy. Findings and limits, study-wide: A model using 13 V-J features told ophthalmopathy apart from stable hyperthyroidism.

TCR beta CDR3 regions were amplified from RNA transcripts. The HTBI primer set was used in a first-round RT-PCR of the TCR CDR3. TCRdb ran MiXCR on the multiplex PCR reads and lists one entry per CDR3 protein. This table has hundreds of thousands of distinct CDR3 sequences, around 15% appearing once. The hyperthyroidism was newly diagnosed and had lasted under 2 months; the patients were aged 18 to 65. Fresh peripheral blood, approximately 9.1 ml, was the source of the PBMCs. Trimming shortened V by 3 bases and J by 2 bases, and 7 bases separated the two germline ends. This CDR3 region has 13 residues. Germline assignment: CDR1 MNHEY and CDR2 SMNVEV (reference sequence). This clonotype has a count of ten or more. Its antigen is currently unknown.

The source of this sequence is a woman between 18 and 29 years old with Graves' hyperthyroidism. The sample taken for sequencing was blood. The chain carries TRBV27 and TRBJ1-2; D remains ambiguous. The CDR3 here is CASSLNGNYGYTF. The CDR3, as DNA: TGTGCCAGCAGTTTGAACGGAAACTATGGCTACACCTTC.